Listed below are T cell receptor beta chains from one sample, sequenced in a study of cytomegalovirus exposure and HLA in healthy donors. The protocol was immunoSEQ multiplex PCR, while the TCRdb copy is restricted to in-frame clones and leaves out a portion. This sample's table has approximately 190,000 clones. Material for sequencing was PBMCs. The receptors were gathered from a young man in good health and CMV-seronegative. CDR3s include the opening cysteine and the closing phenylalanine or tryptophan. The D gene is left open where the match is weak.

length,D,J,V,CDR3,DNA
12,-,TRBJ2-5,TRBV2,CASSAVVETQYF,TGTGCCAGCAGTGCGGTTGTGGAGACCCAGTACTTC
11,-,TRBJ2-7,TRBV10-3,CATKGDVEQYF,TGTGCCACCAAGGGGGATGTCGAGCAGTACTTC
17,TRBD1,TRBJ2-7,TRBV4-1,CASSQLSGTGAFYEQYF,TGCGCCAGCAGCCAGCTCTCCGGGACAGGGGCGTTCTACGAGCAGTACTTC
15,TRBD2,TRBJ2-3,TRBV10-3,CAISASKAGVDTQYF,TGTGCCATCAGTGCTTCTAAGGCGGGGGTAGATACGCAGTATTTT
15,-,TRBJ1-1,TRBV11-3,CASSLGGAMNTEAFF,TGTGCCAGCAGCTTAGGTGGGGCAATGAACACTGAAGCTTTCTTT
14,TRBD1,TRBJ1-6,TRBV19,CASRHRGTESPLHF,TGTGCCAGTAGACACAGGGGTACGGAGTCACCCCTCCACTTT
12,-,TRBJ2-7,TRBV5-8,CASSWTAYEQYF,TGTGCCAGCAGTTGGACAGCCTACGAGCAGTACTTC
17,-,TRBJ2-2,TRBV30,CAWSPLLSAGSTGELFF,TGTGCCTGGAGTCCTTTGCTTAGTGCGGGGAGCACCGGGGAGCTGTTTTTT
13,-,TRBJ1-1,TRBV6-5,CASSYREGTEAFF,TGTGCCAGCAGTTACAGGGAGGGCACTGAAGCTTTCTTT
16,TRBD1,TRBJ1-6,TRBV9,CASSIGQGAYNSPLHF,TGTGCCAGCAGCATAGGACAGGGCGCCTATAATTCACCCCTCCACTTT
11,-,TRBJ1-2,TRBV11-2,CASSEQGGYTF,TGTGCCAGCAGCGAACAGGGTGGCTACACCTTC
15,-,TRBJ1-4,TRBV19,CASLKDSSTNEKLFF,TGTGCCAGTTTAAAGGACAGTTCGACTAATGAAAAACTGTTTTTT
10,-,TRBJ1-1,TRBV20-1,CSAPNERAFF,TGCAGTGCTCCCAACGAGAGAGCTTTCTTT
16,TRBD2,TRBJ2-3,TRBV9,CASSFGLAELTDTQYF,TGTGCCAGCAGCTTTGGACTAGCGGAACTCACAGATACGCAGTATTTT
17,-,TRBJ2-5,TRBV4-3,CASSQDPGSYYQETQYF,TGCGCCAGCAGCCAAGATCCTGGGAGCTACTACCAAGAGACCCAGTACTTC
14,TRBD1,TRBJ1-2,TRBV6-5,CASSSPDRDYGYTF,TGTGCCAGCAGTTCACCGGACAGGGACTATGGCTACACCTTC
14,TRBD1,TRBJ2-1,TRBV12-5,CARGTTGPGDEQFF,TGTGCTAGGGGGACGACAGGGCCCGGCGATGAGCAGTTCTTC
13,-,TRBJ2-7,TRBV30,CAWRQGDPSEQYF,TGTGCCTGGAGACAAGGGGATCCCTCCGAGCAGTACTTC
15,TRBD1,TRBJ1-2,TRBV19,CASSIGVGTGAGYTF,TGTGCCAGTAGTATCGGGGTTGGGACAGGGGCCGGCTACACCTTC
15,-,TRBJ2-7,TRBV9,CASSVWETSSYEQYF,TGTGCCAGCAGCGTCTGGGAGACATCCTCCTACGAGCAGTACTTC
14,-,TRBJ2-7,TRBV5-6,CASASWSPRVEQYF,TGTGCCAGCGCTTCCTGGAGCCCGAGGGTCGAGCAGTACTTC
14,-,TRBJ1-1,TRBV19,CASSISHRTTEAFF,TGTGCCAGTAGTATTAGTCACAGGACCACTGAAGCTTTCTTT
13,-,TRBJ1-1,TRBV19,CASRPGENTEAFF,TGTGCCAGTAGGCCGGGAGAAAACACTGAAGCTTTCTTT
16,-,TRBJ2-7,TRBV7-6,CASSLEGTGFSYEQYF,TGTGCCAGCAGCTTAGAAGGAACAGGGTTCTCCTACGAGCAGTACTTC
14,TRBD1,TRBJ2-7,TRBV5-4,CASSKDRERWEQYF,TGTGCCAGCAGCAAGGACAGGGAGCGATGGGAGCAGTACTTC
14,-,TRBJ2-7,TRBV7-7,CASSIATGAYEQYF,TGTGCCAGCAGCATAGCGACAGGAGCCTACGAGCAGTACTTC
16,-,TRBJ2-3,TRBV30,CAWSEPSRSFTDTQYF,TGTGCCTGGAGTGAGCCGTCCCGTTCTTTCACAGATACGCAGTATTTT
15,-,TRBJ2-7,TRBV7-9,CASSLEALLQDEQYF,TGTGCCAGCAGCTTAGAGGCCTTACTGCAGGACGAGCAGTACTTC
15,TRBD1,TRBJ1-2,TRBV6-5,CASRIQGTGGRGYTF,TGTGCCAGCAGAATCCAAGGGACAGGGGGCAGAGGCTACACCTTC
13,-,TRBJ2-5,TRBV9,CASSVGSRETQYF,TGTGCCAGCAGCGTAGGTAGCCGAGAGACCCAGTACTTC
16,TRBD1,TRBJ2-7,TRBV28,CASKTPGQGPSYEQYF,TGTGCCAGCAAAACCCCCGGACAGGGGCCATCCTACGAGCAGTACTTC
14,-,TRBJ1-2,TRBV18,CASSPPAGSYGYTF,TGTGCCAGCTCACCACCGGCAGGTTCCTATGGCTACACCTTC
18,TRBD1,TRBJ1-1,TRBV28,CASSLDLPDRGTNTEAFF,TGTGCCAGCTCCCTAGACCTCCCAGACAGGGGGACGAACACTGAAGCTTTCTTT
15,-,TRBJ2-7,TRBV18,CASSSSGTSVLEQYF,TGTGCCAGCTCATCGTCCGGGACTTCCGTACTCGAGCAGTACTTC
15,-,TRBJ2-3,TRBV7-2,CASSLGGARTDTQYF,TGTGCCAGCAGCTTGGGGGGGGCCCGAACAGATACGCAGTATTTT
17,-,TRBJ1-2,TRBV27,CASSLTAGARSNYGYTF,TGTGCCAGCAGTTTAACGGCAGGGGCGAGATCTAACTATGGCTACACCTTC
15,TRBD2,TRBJ2-3,TRBV15,CATRGGGMSTDTQYF,TGTGCCACCAGGGGCGGGGGGATGAGCACAGATACGCAGTATTTT
14,-,TRBJ2-7,TRBV19,CASSPRTERNEQYF,TGTGCCAGTAGTCCCCGGACAGAAAGGAACGAGCAGTACTTC
11,-,TRBJ1-1,TRBV30,CAWSVGEVAFF,TGTGCCTGGAGTGTCGGGGAAGTAGCTTTCTTT
14,TRBD1,TRBJ1-2,TRBV28,CASSEQGAAGGYTF,TGTGCCAGCAGTGAACAGGGGGCTGCGGGGGGCTACACCTTC
13,-,TRBJ1-1,TRBV19,CASSSYMNTEAFF,TGTGCCAGTAGTAGTTATATGAACACTGAAGCTTTCTTT
14,TRBD1,TRBJ2-1,TRBV5-1,CASSFGTGYNEQFF,TGCGCCAGCAGCTTTGGGACAGGGTACAATGAGCAGTTCTTC
15,-,TRBJ1-4,TRBV2,CASRGRGATNEKLFF,TGTGCCAGCAGGGGCAGGGGAGCAACTAATGAAAAACTGTTTTTT
12,-,TRBJ2-7,TRBV14,CASSQEGSEQYF,TGTGCCAGCAGCCAAGAGGGCAGTGAGCAGTACTTC
12,-,TRBJ1-6,TRBV30,CAWSVLSSPLHF,TGTGCCTGGAGTGTACTGAGTTCACCCCTCCACTTT
15,TRBD1,TRBJ1-6,TRBV18,CASSPGQGTNSPLHF,TGTGCCAGCTCACCCGGACAGGGGACTAATTCACCCCTCCACTTT
14,TRBD1,TRBJ1-2,TRBV7-3,CASSPRGQGGGYTF,TGTGCCAGCAGCCCCAGGGGACAGGGGGGAGGCTACACCTTC
13,-,TRBJ2-1,TRBV5-1,CASSLGQYNEQFF,TGCGCCAGCAGCTTAGGACAGTACAATGAGCAGTTCTTC
14,-,TRBJ2-4,TRBV2,CASSSQGSKNIQYF,TGTGCCAGCAGTTCTCAGGGCTCCAAAAACATTCAGTACTTC
13,-,TRBJ2-7,TRBV19,CASSSGVPYEQYF,TGTGCCAGTAGTTCAGGGGTCCCCTACGAGCAGTACTTC
15,-,TRBJ2-2,TRBV7-9,CASSLGSSRLGELFF,TGTGCCAGCAGCTTAGGGAGCTCCCGATTGGGGGAGCTGTTTTTT
15,TRBD1,TRBJ1-1,TRBV11-2,CASSLGQGYDTEAFF,TGTGCCAGCAGCTTGGGACAGGGTTATGACACTGAAGCTTTCTTT
15,-,TRBJ2-7,TRBV5-1,CASSWGGDTSYEQYF,TGCGCCAGCAGCTGGGGGGGGGACACCTCCTACGAGCAGTACTTC
16,-,TRBJ1-1,TRBV11-3,CASSLAKRQPMTEAFF,TGTGCCAGCAGCTTAGCAAAGCGGCAGCCTATGACTGAAGCTTTCTTT
15,-,TRBJ1-2,TRBV28,CASSANRALNYGYTF,TGTGCCAGCAGTGCCAACAGGGCTCTGAACTATGGCTACACCTTC